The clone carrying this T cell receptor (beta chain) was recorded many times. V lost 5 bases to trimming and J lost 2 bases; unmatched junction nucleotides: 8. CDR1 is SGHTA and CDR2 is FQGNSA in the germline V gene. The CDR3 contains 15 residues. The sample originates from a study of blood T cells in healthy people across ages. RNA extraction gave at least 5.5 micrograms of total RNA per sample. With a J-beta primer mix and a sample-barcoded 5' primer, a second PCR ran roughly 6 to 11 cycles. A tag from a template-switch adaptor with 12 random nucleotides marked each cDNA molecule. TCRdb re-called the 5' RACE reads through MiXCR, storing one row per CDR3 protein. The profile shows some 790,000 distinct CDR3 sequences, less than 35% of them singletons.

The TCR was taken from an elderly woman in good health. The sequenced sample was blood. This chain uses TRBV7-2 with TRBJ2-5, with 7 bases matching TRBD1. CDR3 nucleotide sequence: TGTGCCAGCAGCGCTCGACAGGGCCCTCAAGAGACCCAGTACTTC. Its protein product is CASSARQGPQETQYF.